The 28 T cell receptor beta chains given below trace back to one sample, sequenced in a study of cytomegalovirus exposure and HLA in healthy donors. Clones were read by immunoSEQ multiplex PCR, and TCRdb kept only the in-frame ones, dropping some. The sample yields over 100,000 clones, nearly 90% seen once. The sequenced material came from PBMCs. The receptors were gathered from a woman between 18 and 29 years old in good health and CMV-seronegative.

This clone was observed a handful of times. The V call is TRBV29-1, the J call TRBJ1-3; D gene uncertain. Germline-derived CDR1 and CDR2 are SQVTM and ANQGSEA. V dropped 2 bases and J dropped 2 bases, with 7 bases sitting between them. CDR3 length: 13 amino acids. The CDR3 is CSVEPFTGNTIYF. The CDR3 DNA follows: TGCAGCGTTGAACCGTTTACTGGAAACACCATATATTTT. Filled out from reference TRBV29-1 and TRBJ1-3, the complete variable domain reads SAVISQKPSRDICQRGTSLTIQCQVDSQVTMMFWYRQQPGQSLTLIATANQGSEATYESGFVIDKFPISRPNLTFSTLTVSNMSPEDSSIYLCSVEPFTGNTIYFGEGSWLTVV.

This clone was seen once. The V gene is TRBV5-1, the J gene TRBJ1-6; no reliable D call. Trimming took off 0 bases at V and 0 bases at J, with 7 bases between the two ends. Per the germline V gene, CDR1 is SGHRS and CDR2 is YFSETQ. This CDR3 contains 16 residues. The CDR3 reads CASSLVGSSYNSPLHF. The CDR3 DNA sequence: TGCGCCAGCAGCTTGGTGGGCAGCTCCTATAATTCACCCCTCCACTTT. The variable domain in full, with the rest retrieved from reference TRBV5-1 and TRBJ1-6, is KAGVTQTPRYLIKTRGQQVTLSCSPISGHRSVSWYQQTPGQGLQFLFEYFSETQRNKGNFPGRFSGRQFSNSRSEMNVSTLELGDSALYLCASSLVGSSYNSPLHFGNGTRLTVT.

This sequence joins TRBV7-2 and TRBJ2-5, with D possibly matching TRBD2 (5 bases). CDR1 and CDR2 from the germline V gene are SGHTA and FQGNSA. With 6 bases removed from V and 1 base from J, the gap between germline ends came to 15 bases. The CDR3 is 15 residues long. The chain's CDR3 is CASSSIRSAQETQYF. CDR3 bases: TGTGCCAGCAGTTCAATCCGTAGCGCCCAAGAGACCCAGTACTTC.

This clone showed up just once. This chain links TRBV19 with TRBJ2-7; 7 bases agree with TRBD1. CDR1 and CDR2 (germline): LNHDA, SQIVND (reference sequence). J was trimmed by 6 bases and V by 5 bases; bases with no gene match: 13. The CDR3 has 15 amino acids. The CDR3: CASSPRDRVPGEQYF. CDR3 in DNA: TGTGCCAGTAGTCCCCGGGACAGAGTACCAGGCGAGCAGTACTTC.

V and J are TRBV18 and TRBJ1-1, with a tentative D call TRBD1 (6 bases). V gave up 3 bases and J gave up 1 base, with 15 bases separating them. The germline CDR1 and CDR2 sequences are KGHSH and LQKENI. This CDR3 is 16 amino acids long. The CDR3 protein is CASSPRQEHSNTEAFF. In DNA, the CDR3 is TGTGCCAGCTCACCCCGACAGGAACATTCGAACACTGAAGCTTTCTTT.

V usage is TRBV5-6 and J usage is TRBJ2-3, with D tentatively TRBD2 (5 bases). The CDR3 runs 17 residues. Trimming cost V 2 bases and J 2 bases, with 18 bases left between them. Germline-derived CDR1 and CDR2 are SGHDT and YYEEEE. CDR3 loop: CASSFAGSTRVTDTQYF. The CDR3 nucleotides read TGTGCCAGCAGCTTTGCCGGGTCAACGAGGGTCACAGATACGCAGTATTTT.

As concerns this clone: One end of the junction fails to match germline, which may point to a read error. The chain links TRBV10-3 to TRBJ1-1; D is undetermined. CDR1 is ENHRY, CDR2 SYGVKD, per germline. CDR3 length equals 14 residues. The CDR3 protein is CAISFGGANAEAFF. The DNA of the CDR3 is TGTGCCATCAGTTTTGGAGGAGCGAACGCTGAAGCTTTCTTT.

The V call is TRBV5-4, the J call TRBJ2-3, with TRBD1 as a possible D gene (6 bases). From germline, CDR1 is SGHNT and CDR2 YYREEE (reference sequence). Trimming took 4 bases from V and 1 from J, leaving 10 bases between them. The CDR3 covers 14 residues. The CDR3 protein is CASSTRTGTDTQYF. The CDR3 bases are TGTGCCAGCAGCACAAGGACAGGCACAGATACGCAGTATTTT.

The rearrangement joins TRBV25-1 to TRBJ1-5; D gene unclear. Germline CDR1 MGHDK, CDR2 SYGVNS. V was shortened by 1 base and J by 2 bases, with 9 bases between the two germline ends. This CDR3 is built from 15 residues. This CDR3 reads CASSESIAGNQPQHF. CDR3 DNA sequence: TGTGCCAGCAGTGAATCGATCGCGGGCAATCAGCCCCAGCATTTT.

The rearrangement links TRBV27 to TRBJ2-3; weak D call: TRBD1 (5 bases). Germline values: CDR1 MNHEY, CDR2 SMNVEV (reference sequence). The CDR3 consists of 17 residues. Trimming pared 4 bases from V and 0 bases from J, leaving 17 bases between. The CDR3 loop reads CASSSPRVLGSTDTQYF. CDR3 sequence (DNA): TGTGCCAGCAGTTCCCCCAGGGTTTTGGGAAGCACAGATACGCAGTATTTT.

The gene calls are TRBV4-1 and TRBJ2-7, with TRBD2 matching 8 bases. With 6 bases clipped from V and 6 bases from J, the junction kept 10 bases outside the gene matches. Germline V gives CDR1 MGHRA, CDR2 YSYEKL. This CDR3 region has 14 residues. As DNA, the CDR3 is TGCGCCAGCAGAGCGGGACTAGATTACCGCGAGCAGTACTTC. It yields the protein CASRAGLDYREQYF.

The chain employs TRBV9 and TRBJ2-7; TRBD2 matches at 10 bases. Per the germline V gene, CDR1 is SGDLS and CDR2 is YYNGEE. This CDR3 contains 15 residues. Losses at the gene ends were 0 bases for V and 7 bases for J; bases not matched to a gene: 7. The CDR3 loop reads CASSVDPAGGREQYF. As DNA, the CDR3 is TGTGCCAGCAGCGTAGATCCAGCGGGGGGGCGGGAGCAGTACTTC.

The rearrangement links TRBV5-1 to TRBJ1-1, with D possibly TRBD1 on 5 matching bases. Trimming removed 0 bases from V and 3 bases from J, with 6 bases in between. CDR1 and CDR2 from the germline V gene are SGHRS and YFSETQ. The CDR3 length is 13 residues. CDR3 region: CASSLVQDTEAFF. The CDR3 nucleotides are TGCGCCAGCAGCTTGGTACAGGACACTGAAGCTTTCTTT.

This clone was counted a single time. The chain links TRBV25-1 to TRBJ1-1; 8 bases map to TRBD1. Germline values: CDR1 MGHDK, CDR2 SYGVNS. V lost 8 bases and J lost 4; bases outside the gene matches: 6. This CDR3 comprises 13 residues. Here the CDR3 DNA reads TGTGCCAGCGCCGACAGGGGACGCACTGAAGCTTTCTTT. Residues: CASADRGRTEAFF. Complete variable domain (other parts from reference TRBV25-1 and TRBJ1-1): EADIYQTPRYLVIGTGKKITLECSQTMGHDKMYWYQQDPGMELHLIHYSYGVNSTEKGDLSSESTVSRIRTEHFPLTLESARPSHTSQYLCASADRGRTEAFFGQGTRLTVV.

The CDR3 region has the DNA TGCGCCTCTCGCCACTCCAGGGCCCCCTATGGCTACACCTTC. Translating it yields CASRHSRAPYGYTF. The chain uses TRBV5-1 and TRBJ1-2; a possible D gene is TRBD1 (5 bases). CDR1 is SGHRS and CDR2 is YFSETQ in the germline V gene. V was trimmed by 10 bases and J by 4 bases, leaving 20 bases between them. This CDR3 has 14 residues.

This clone was counted ten times or more. The V call is TRBV6-4, the J call TRBJ2-2; the D gene is possibly TRBD1 (6 bases). Trimming stripped 4 bases from V and 3 bases from J, with 6 bases between. Germline V gene lookup returns CDR1 MRHNA and CDR2 SNTAGT. The CDR3 runs to 13 residues. CDR3 DNA: TGTGCCAGCAGTGCAGGGGACACCGGGGAGCTGTTTTTT. The encoded protein is CASSAGDTGELFF.

J is TRBJ2-1 and V is TRBV5-1; the match to TRBD1 covers 10 bases. Losses at the gene ends were 7 bases for V and 4 bases for J; bases not matched to a gene: 14. This CDR3 spans 17 amino acids. From germline, CDR1 is SGHRS and CDR2 YFSETQ. The CDR3 loop reads CASGDGPGQGVYNEQFF. CDR3 sequence (DNA): TGCGCCAGCGGCGACGGCCCAGGACAGGGGGTGTACAATGAGCAGTTCTTC.

This sequence joins TRBV5-1 and TRBJ1-5; perhaps TRBD1 as D (6 bases). The germline V gene has CDR1 SGHRS and CDR2 YFSETQ. The V and J ends lost 4 bases and 2 bases respectively, with 13 bases between them. CDR3 size: 15 residues. CDR3 in amino acids: CASSVGTTRNQPQHF. DNA of the CDR3: TGCGCCAGCAGCGTCGGGACAACCCGCAATCAGCCCCAGCATTTT.

This chain joins TRBV6-6 and TRBJ1-6; D gene unclear. The CDR3 loop spans 14 amino acids. V lost 6 bases, J lost 0 bases, and 6 bases lay in between. The V gene's germline CDR1 is MNHNY and CDR2 SVGAGI (reference sequence). Here the CDR3 DNA reads TGTGCCAGCAGAAACTACTCCTATAATTCACCCCTCCACTTT. This gives the protein CASRNYSYNSPLHF.

The V call is TRBV7-3, the J call TRBJ2-1, with 9 bases aligning to TRBD2. Germline V gene sequence: CDR1 SGHTA, CDR2 FQGTGA. This CDR3 spans 16 amino acids. Trimming at V came to 5 bases and at J to 1 base, leaving 6 bases not matched to a gene. The CDR3 loop is CASSPTGLASYNEQFF. CDR3 DNA: TGTGCCAGCAGCCCGACGGGACTAGCATCCTACAATGAGCAGTTCTTC.

This clone was observed a single time. The rearrangement links TRBV5-4 to TRBJ1-1; D gene ambiguous. The CDR3 sequence is 14 residues long. Germline V gives CDR1 SGHNT, CDR2 YYREEE (reference sequence). V lost 4 bases, J lost 4 bases, and 14 bases lay in between. Here the CDR3 reads CASSKGEVGTEAFF. DNA for the CDR3: TGTGCCAGCAGCAAGGGAGAAGTGGGCACTGAAGCTTTCTTT.

The chain combines TRBV2 with TRBJ2-7; possibly TRBD2 for D (5 bases). V dropped 10 bases and J dropped 7 bases, with 20 bases sitting between them. The germline V gene has CDR1 SNHLY and CDR2 FYNNEI. The CDR3 has 13 residues. CDR3 amino acids: CANKQSSRGEQYF. Written as DNA, the CDR3 is TGTGCCAACAAACAAAGCAGCCGGGGAGAGCAGTACTTC.

The chain recombines TRBV10-2 with TRBJ1-1; D not certain. The V end lost 1 base, the J end lost 5 bases, and 8 bases lay between the germline ends. This CDR3 has 13 residues. Germline V gene lookup returns CDR1 WSHSY and CDR2 SAAADI. CDR3 in amino acids: CASSEFAGTEAFF. The CDR3 DNA reads TGCGCCAGCAGTGAGTTCGCCGGTACTGAAGCTTTCTTT.

V is TRBV18 and J is TRBJ2-7; the D gene is possibly TRBD2 (5 bases). The V end lost 8 bases, the J end lost 0 bases, and 11 bases lay between the germline ends. CDR3 length: 13 residues. Germline V gene sequence: CDR1 KGHSH, CDR2 LQKENI. The CDR3, as DNA: TGTGCCAGCACTACGGGGAGCTCCTACGAGCAGTACTTC. Its translation is CASTTGSSYEQYF.

The chain carries TRBV10-3 and TRBJ1-2, with a weak D call TRBD1 (6 bases). V gave up 11 bases and J gave up 3 bases, with 10 bases separating them. The CDR3 totals 11 residues. In germline, CDR1 is ENHRY, CDR2 SYGVKD. CDR3 residues: CAVTGYYGYTF. The CDR3 DNA is TGTGCCGTAACAGGGTACTATGGCTACACCTTC.

V usage is TRBV6-4 and J usage is TRBJ2-7; 7 nucleotides match TRBD1. The ends lost 6 bases at V and 7 bases at J; junction bases unmatched: 9. Per the germline V gene, CDR1 is MRHNA and CDR2 is SNTAGT. The CDR3 contains 13 residues. CDR3 coding DNA: TGTGCCAGCAGCCGTACAGGGGTGGGGGAGCAGTACTTC. It encodes CASSRTGVGEQYF.

V usage is TRBV27 and J usage is TRBJ1-5; a possible D gene is TRBD1 (5 bases). Trimming stripped 1 base from V and 1 base from J, with 11 bases between. Germline V CDR1 and CDR2: MNHEY, SMNVEV (reference sequence). The CDR3 length is 16 residues. The DNA of the CDR3 is TGTGCCAGCAGTTTATTAGGCAGGGTGAGCAATCAGCCCCAGCATTTT. Its translation: CASSLLGRVSNQPQHF.

By share, this clone counts as medium-sized. DNA for the CDR3: TGCGCCAGCAGCAATCCGATACAGGGTGTAGAGACCCAGTACTTC. Translated: CASSNPIQGVETQYF. V gene TRBV5-1 combines with J gene TRBJ2-5; D perhaps matches TRBD1 (6 bases). The CDR3 extends over 15 amino acids. Trimming shortened V by 4 bases and J by 4 bases, and 17 bases separated the two germline ends. CDR1 is SGHRS, CDR2 YFSETQ, per germline.